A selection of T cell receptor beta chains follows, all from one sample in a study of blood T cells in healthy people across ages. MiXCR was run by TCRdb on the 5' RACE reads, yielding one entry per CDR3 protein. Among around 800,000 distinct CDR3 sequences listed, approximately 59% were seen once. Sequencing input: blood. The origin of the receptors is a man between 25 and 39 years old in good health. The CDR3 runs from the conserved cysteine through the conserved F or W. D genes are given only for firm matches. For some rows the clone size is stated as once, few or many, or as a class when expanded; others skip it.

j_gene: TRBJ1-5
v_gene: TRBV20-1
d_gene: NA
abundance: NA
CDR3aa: CSATRSPREPQHF
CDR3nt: TGCAGTGCTACCCGATCCCCCCGGGAGCCCCAGCATTTT

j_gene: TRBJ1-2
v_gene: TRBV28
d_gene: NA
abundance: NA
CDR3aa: CASSLFTSGYTF
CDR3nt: TGTGCCAGCAGTTTATTTACGAGTGGCTACACCTTC

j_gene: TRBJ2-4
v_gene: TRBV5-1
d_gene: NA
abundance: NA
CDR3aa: CARTRGRWTKNIQYF
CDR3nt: TGCGCCAGAACCAGGGGGAGGTGGACCAAAAACATTCAGTACTTC

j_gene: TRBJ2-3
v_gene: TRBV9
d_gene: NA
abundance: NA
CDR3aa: CASSVAGSGTDTQYF
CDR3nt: TGTGCCAGCAGCGTAGCCGGGTCTGGCACAGATACGCAGTATTTT

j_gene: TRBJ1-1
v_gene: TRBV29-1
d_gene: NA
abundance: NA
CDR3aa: CSHGGEMNTEAFF
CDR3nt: TGCAGTCATGGGGGGGAGATGAACACTGAAGCTTTCTTT

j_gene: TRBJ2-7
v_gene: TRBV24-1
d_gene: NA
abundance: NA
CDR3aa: CATSRSSRDEQYF
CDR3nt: TGTGCCACCAGCCGTTCTTCCAGGGACGAGCAGTACTTC

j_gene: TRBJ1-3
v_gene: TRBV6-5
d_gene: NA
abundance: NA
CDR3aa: CASSASSANTIYF
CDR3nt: TGTGCCAGCAGTGCCTCCTCGGCGAACACCATATATTTT

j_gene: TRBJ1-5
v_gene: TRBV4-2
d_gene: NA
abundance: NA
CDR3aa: CASSLERGMTGPQHF
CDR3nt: TGTGCCAGCAGCCTCGAAAGGGGAATGACAGGACCCCAGCATTTT

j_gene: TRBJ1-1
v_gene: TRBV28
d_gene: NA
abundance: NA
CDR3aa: CASSLESLAGTRTEAFF
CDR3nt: TGTGCCAGCAGTTTAGAATCTCTCGCCGGAACTCGGACTGAAGCTTTCTTT

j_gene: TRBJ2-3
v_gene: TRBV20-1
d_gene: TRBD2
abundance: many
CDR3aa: CSANSLLTSGSTDTQYF
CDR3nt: TGCAGTGCCAACTCCCTCCTTACTAGCGGGAGCACAGATACGCAGTATTTT

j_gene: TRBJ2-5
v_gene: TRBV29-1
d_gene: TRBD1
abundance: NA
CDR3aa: CSVMGQGSKTQYF
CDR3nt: TGCAGCGTGATGGGACAGGGGTCGAAGACCCAGTACTTC

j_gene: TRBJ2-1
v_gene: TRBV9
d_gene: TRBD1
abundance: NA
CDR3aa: CASSPRTGVNEQFF
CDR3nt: TGTGCCAGCAGCCCCAGGACAGGGGTCAATGAGCAGTTCTTC

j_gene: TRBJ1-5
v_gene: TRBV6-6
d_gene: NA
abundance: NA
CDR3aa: CASNLGDRDQPQHF
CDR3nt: TGTGCCAGCAATTTGGGGGATCGGGATCAGCCCCAGCATTTT

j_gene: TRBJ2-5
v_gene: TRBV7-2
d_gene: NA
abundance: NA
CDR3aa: CASSVGRVETQYF
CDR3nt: TGTGCCAGCAGCGTCGGAAGGGTGGAGACCCAGTACTTC

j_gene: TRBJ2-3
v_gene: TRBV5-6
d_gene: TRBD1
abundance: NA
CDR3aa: CASSFRQGGDTQYF
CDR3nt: TGTGCCAGCAGCTTCAGACAGGGGGGAGATACGCAGTATTTT

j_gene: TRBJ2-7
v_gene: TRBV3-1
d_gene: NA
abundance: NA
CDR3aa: CASSQGGRGEQYF
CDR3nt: TGTGCCAGCAGCCAAGGAGGTCGGGGCGAGCAGTACTTC

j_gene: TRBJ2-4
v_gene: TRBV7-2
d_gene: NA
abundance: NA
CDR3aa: CASSSPPEVQSQYF
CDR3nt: TGTGCCAGCAGCTCCCCACCTGAGGTCCAATCTCAGTACTTC

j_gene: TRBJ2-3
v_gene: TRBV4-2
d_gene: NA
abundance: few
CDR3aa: CASSQERLVDTQYF
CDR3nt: TGTGCCAGCAGCCAAGAAAGGCTGGTGGATACGCAGTATTTT

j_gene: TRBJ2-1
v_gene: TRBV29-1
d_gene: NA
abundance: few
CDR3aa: CSVPRGSNNEQFF
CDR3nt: TGCAGCGTTCCGCGGGGTAGTAACAATGAGCAGTTCTTC

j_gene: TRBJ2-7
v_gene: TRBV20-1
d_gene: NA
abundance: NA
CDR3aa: CSVGYSYGQYF
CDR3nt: TGCAGTGTCGGGTATAGCTACGGGCAGTACTTC

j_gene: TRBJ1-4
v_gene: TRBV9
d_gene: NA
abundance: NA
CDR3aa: CASSVGGRTDEKLFF
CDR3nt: TGTGCCAGCAGCGTCGGAGGGAGGACGGATGAAAAACTGTTTTTT

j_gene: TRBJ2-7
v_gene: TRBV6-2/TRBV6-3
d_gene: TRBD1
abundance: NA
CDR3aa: CASSYEGQSTYEQYF
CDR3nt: TGTGCCAGCAGTTACGAGGGACAGTCCACCTACGAGCAGTACTTC

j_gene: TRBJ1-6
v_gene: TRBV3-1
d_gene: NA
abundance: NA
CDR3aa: CASSQDSPNSPLHF
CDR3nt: TGTGCCAGCAGCCAAGACAGTCCTAATTCACCCCTCCACTTT

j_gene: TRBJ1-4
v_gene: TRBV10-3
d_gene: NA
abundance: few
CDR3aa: CAIRRTPNEKLFF
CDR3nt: TGTGCCATCAGAAGGACTCCTAATGAAAAACTGTTTTTT

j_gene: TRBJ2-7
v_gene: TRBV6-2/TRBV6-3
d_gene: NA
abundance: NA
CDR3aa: CASSTPPRYEQYF
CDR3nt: TGTGCCAGCAGTACCCCACCGCGCTACGAGCAGTACTTC

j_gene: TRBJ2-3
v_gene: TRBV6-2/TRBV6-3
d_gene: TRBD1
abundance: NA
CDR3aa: CASRNPRTGVGDTQYF
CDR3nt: TGTGCCAGCAGAAATCCCCGGACAGGGGTGGGAGATACGCAGTATTTT

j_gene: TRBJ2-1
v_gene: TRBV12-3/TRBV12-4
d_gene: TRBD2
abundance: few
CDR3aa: CASSLERWGTSGSSYNEQFF
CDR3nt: TGTGCCAGCAGTTTAGAGAGATGGGGGACTAGCGGGAGCTCCTACAATGAGCAGTTCTTC

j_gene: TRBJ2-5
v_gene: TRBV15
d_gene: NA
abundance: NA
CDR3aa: CATSSALAWETQYF
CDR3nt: TGTGCCACCAGCAGCGCGCTAGCCTGGGAGACCCAGTACTTC

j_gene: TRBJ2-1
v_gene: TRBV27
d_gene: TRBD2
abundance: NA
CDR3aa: CASSLMLAEPLSYNEQFF
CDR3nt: TGTGCCAGCAGTTTAATGCTAGCGGAGCCCCTTTCCTACAATGAGCAGTTCTTC

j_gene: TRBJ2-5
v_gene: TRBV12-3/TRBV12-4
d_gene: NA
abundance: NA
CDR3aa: CASKTVGGETQYF
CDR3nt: TGTGCCAGCAAAACCGTAGGGGGAGAGACCCAGTACTTC

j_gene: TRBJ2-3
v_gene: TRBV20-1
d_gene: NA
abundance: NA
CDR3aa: CSVPKGDTQYF
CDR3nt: TGCAGTGTTCCAAAGGGGGATACGCAGTATTTT

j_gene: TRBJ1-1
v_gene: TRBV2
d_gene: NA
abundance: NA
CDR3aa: CASRGDTEAFF
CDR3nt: TGTGCCAGCAGGGGGGACACTGAAGCTTTCTTT

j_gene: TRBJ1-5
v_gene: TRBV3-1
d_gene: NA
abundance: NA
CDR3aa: CASSHTGDSNQPQHF
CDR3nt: TGTGCCAGCAGCCACACAGGCGATAGCAATCAGCCCCAGCATTTT

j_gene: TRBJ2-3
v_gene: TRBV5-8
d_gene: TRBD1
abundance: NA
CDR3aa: CASSPYKSGQLTDTQYF
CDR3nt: TGTGCCAGCAGCCCTTATAAATCGGGACAGCTCACAGATACGCAGTATTTT

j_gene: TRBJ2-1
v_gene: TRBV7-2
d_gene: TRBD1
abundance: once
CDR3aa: CASSQDRGEYETQFF
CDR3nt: TGTGCCAGCAGCCAGGACAGGGGAGAATACGAGACCCAGTTCTTC

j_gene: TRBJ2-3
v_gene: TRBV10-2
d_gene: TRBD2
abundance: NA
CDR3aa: CASSEFGGVTDTQYF
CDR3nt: TGCGCCAGCAGTGAGTTTGGGGGGGTCACAGATACGCAGTATTTT

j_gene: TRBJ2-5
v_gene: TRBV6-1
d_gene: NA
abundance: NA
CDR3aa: CASIRGAGGLQETQYF
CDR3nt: TGTGCCAGCATTAGGGGAGCGGGCGGCCTTCAAGAGACCCAGTACTTC

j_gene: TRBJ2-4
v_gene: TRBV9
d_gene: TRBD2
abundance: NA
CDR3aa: CASSPGGAATKNIQYF
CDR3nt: TGTGCCAGCAGCCCCGGGGGGGCGGCGACCAAAAACATTCAGTACTTC

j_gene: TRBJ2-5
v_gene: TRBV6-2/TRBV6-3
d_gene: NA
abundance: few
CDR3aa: CASSRFRDITFGTQYF
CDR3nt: TGTGCCAGCAGCCGATTCCGGGACATTACCTTCGGGACCCAGTACTTC

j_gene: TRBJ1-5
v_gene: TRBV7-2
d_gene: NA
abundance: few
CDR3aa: CASSLNNQPQHF
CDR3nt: TGTGCCAGCAGCTTAAACAATCAGCCCCAGCATTTT

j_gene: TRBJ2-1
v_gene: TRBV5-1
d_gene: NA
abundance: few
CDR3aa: CASSLKPGATSEQFF
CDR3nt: TGCGCCAGCAGCTTGAAGCCCGGAGCCACCAGCGAGCAGTTCTTC

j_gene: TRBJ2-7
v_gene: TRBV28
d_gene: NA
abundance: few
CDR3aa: CASSFHNSYEQYF
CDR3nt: TGTGCCAGCAGTTTTCACAACTCCTACGAGCAGTACTTC

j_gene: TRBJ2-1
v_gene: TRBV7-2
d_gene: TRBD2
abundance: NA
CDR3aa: CASSLRGGMNEQFF
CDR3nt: TGTGCCAGCAGCTTACGCGGGGGAATGAATGAGCAGTTCTTC

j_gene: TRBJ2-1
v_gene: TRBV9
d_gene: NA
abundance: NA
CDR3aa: CASKPYPEQFF
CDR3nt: TGTGCCAGCAAACCGTATCCTGAGCAGTTCTTC

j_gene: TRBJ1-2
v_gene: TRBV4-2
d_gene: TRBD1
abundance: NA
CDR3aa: CASSPRDSANCGYTF
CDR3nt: TGTGCCAGCAGCCCCCGGGACAGCGCTAACTGTGGCTACACCTTC

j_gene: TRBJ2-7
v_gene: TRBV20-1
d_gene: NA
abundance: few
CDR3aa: CSARGLTGEQYF
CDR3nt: TGCAGTGCTAGAGGCCTTACGGGAGAGCAGTACTTC

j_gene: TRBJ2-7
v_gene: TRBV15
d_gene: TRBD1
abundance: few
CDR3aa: CATLNGTGGKYEQYF
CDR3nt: TGTGCCACGCTTAACGGGACAGGGGGGAAGTACGAGCAGTACTTC

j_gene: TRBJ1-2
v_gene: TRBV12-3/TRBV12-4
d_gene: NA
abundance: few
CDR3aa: CASRSSRVNGYTF
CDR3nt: TGTGCCAGCAGATCAAGTAGGGTGAACGGCTACACCTTC

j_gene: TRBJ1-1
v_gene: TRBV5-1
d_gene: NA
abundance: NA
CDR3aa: CASSPGHRNTEAFF
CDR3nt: TGCGCCAGCAGTCCGGGACACAGGAACACTGAAGCTTTCTTT

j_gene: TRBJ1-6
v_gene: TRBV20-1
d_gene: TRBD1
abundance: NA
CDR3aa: CSARSDRASSPLHF
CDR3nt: TGCAGTGCTAGATCGGACAGGGCTTCCTCACCCCTCCACTTT

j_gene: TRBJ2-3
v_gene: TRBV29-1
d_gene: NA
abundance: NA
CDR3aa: CSVPGTSQDTQYF
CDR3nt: TGCAGCGTCCCCGGGACATCCCAAGATACGCAGTATTTT